This entry lists 22 T cell receptor beta chains sequenced from one sample in a study of CD8 T cells in ankylosing spondylitis. The study, taken as a whole, reports: There was a TCR beta motif, made of eight highly homologous variants, that appeared characteristic of ankylosing spondylitis blood.

TCRdb re-derived calls from the 5' RACE reads in MiXCR, one entry per CDR3 protein. The table records a few hundred thousand distinct CDR3 sequences, about 13% of them present only once. No antigen has been identified for these receptors. Sequenced sample: blood, either unsorted or a sorted T cell fraction (not recorded which). The receptors originated from a male donor with ankylosing spondylitis.

The sample holds many counts of this clonotype. This chain connects TRBV2 to TRBJ2-7, with unresolved D. Germline assignment: CDR1 SNHLY and CDR2 FYNNEI. CDR3 size: 19 residues. Trimming left V 7 bases short and J 0 bases short, with 28 bases between. The CDR3 region is CASNPAGETSAGASYEQYF. In nucleotides, the CDR3 is TGTGCCAGCAACCCAGCAGGCGAGACCTCAGCAGGCGCCTCCTACGAGCAGTACTTC.

This clonotype was seen only a few times. The rearrangement uses TRBV20-1 and TRBJ1-6; D unclear. The germline V and J ends were trimmed by 2 bases and 4 bases, with 9 bases remaining between them. The CDR3 is 14 amino acids. The germline gives CDR1 DFQATT, CDR2 SNEGSKA (reference sequence). The CDR3 loop reads CSARFREYNSPLHF. CDR3 bases: TGCAGTGCTAGATTCCGGGAATATAATTCACCCCTCCACTTT.

Here the CDR3 reads CASSLVGGRGIYEQYV. CDR3 DNA: TGTGCCAGCAGCTTAGTTGGGGGCCGCGGGATCTACGAGCAGTACGTC. V gene TRBV7-2 combines with J gene TRBJ2-7, with D possibly being TRBD1 or TRBD2 (6 bases each). The germline V and J ends were trimmed by 1 base and 3 bases, with 16 bases remaining between them. CDR1 SGHTA and CDR2 FQGNSA come from the germline V gene. The CDR3 totals 16 residues.

V gene TRBV11-3 combines with J gene TRBJ2-3; TRBD2 agrees at 11 bases. The CDR3 totals 17 residues. With 5 bases clipped from V and 0 bases from J, the junction kept 7 bases outside the gene matches. Looked up from germline, CDR1 is SGHNT and CDR2 is YENEEA. CDR3 protein: CASSPLTSGISTDTQYF. For the CDR3, the DNA is TGTGCCAGCAGCCCCTTGACTAGCGGGATTAGCACAGATACGCAGTATTTT. Full variable domain (missing parts from reference TRBV11-3 and TRBJ2-3): EAGVVQSPRYKIIEKKQPVAFWCNPISGHNTLYWYLQNLGQGPELLIRYENEEAVDDSQLPKDRFSAERLKGVDSTLKIQPAELGDSAVYLCASSPLTSGISTDTQYFGPGTRLTVL.

This clonotype was detected a few times. A read error may produce the germline difference seen at one junction end. The chain recombines TRBV6-4 with TRBJ1-1; the D gene is possibly TRBD1 (5 bases). The germline CDR1 and CDR2 sequences are MRHNA and SNTAGT. The CDR3 has 13 amino acids. CDR3 bases: TGTGCCAGCAGGGTGGGGGAGAACGCTGAAGCTTTCTTT. Translated, it gives CASRVGENAEAFF.

Only a few counts were recorded for this clonotype. The V and J genes are TRBV5-8 and TRBJ2-7; D uncertain. V dropped 6 bases and J dropped 2 bases, with 9 bases sitting between them. Per germline, CDR1 SGHTS and CDR2 YDEGEE. The CDR3 has 12 amino acids. CDR3 protein: CASTLSAYEQYF. Written as DNA, the CDR3 is TGTGCCAGCACCCTCTCCGCCTACGAGCAGTACTTC.

In this sample, this clonotype turned up a few times. This chain uses TRBV3-1 with TRBJ1-6; D is unresolved. This CDR3 has 14 residues. Germline V CDR1 and CDR2: LGHDT, YNNKEL (reference sequence). Trimming pared 4 bases from V and 8 bases from J, leaving 12 bases between. The CDR3 region has the DNA TGTGCCAGCAGCCCAAGTCGTGGGGATTCACCCCTCCACTTT. Translated, it gives CASSPSRGDSPLHF. Combining the CDR3 with reference TRBV3-1 and TRBJ1-6 gives the whole variable domain DTAVSQTPKYLVTQMGNDKSIKCEQNLGHDTMYWYKQDSKKFLKIMFSYNNKELIINETVPNRFSPKSPDKAHLNLHINSLELGDSAVYFCASSPSRGDSPLHFGNGTRLTVT.

The chain couples TRBV29-1 to TRBJ2-3; no reliable D call. V gave up 6 bases and J gave up 1 base, with 14 bases separating them. Germline loops: CDR1 SQVTM, CDR2 ANQGSEA. The CDR3 extends over 14 amino acids. The chain's CDR3 is CSVKRPGGTDTQYF. DNA of the CDR3: TGCAGCGTAAAAAGGCCAGGAGGCACAGATACGCAGTATTTT.

Only a few counts were recorded for this clonotype. The CDR3 loop is CASSLAVRGNYGYTF. In DNA form, the CDR3 reads TGCGCCAGCAGCTTGGCCGTTAGAGGCAACTATGGCTACACCTTC. The gene calls are TRBV5-1 and TRBJ1-2; no definite D call. Germline CDR1 reads SGHRS; CDR2 reads YFSETQ. This CDR3 is built from 15 residues. V lost 0 bases and J 2 bases, leaving 11 bases between the germline ends. Filled out from reference TRBV5-1 and TRBJ1-2, the complete variable domain reads KAGVTQTPRYLIKTRGQQVTLSCSPISGHRSVSWYQQTPGQGLQFLFEYFSETQRNKGNFPGRFSGRQFSNSRSEMNVSTLELGDSALYLCASSLAVRGNYGYTFGSGTRLTVV.

The V gene is TRBV20-1, the J gene TRBJ1-5; 8 positions match TRBD1. Germline lookup yields CDR1 DFQATT and CDR2 SNEGSKA (reference sequence). After removal of 2 bases from V and 6 bases from J, the junction contained 0 bases not matched to a gene. The CDR3 is 12 amino acids. CDR3 coding DNA: TGCAGTGCTAGAACAGGGGGTCAGCCCCAGCATTTT. Residues: CSARTGGQPQHF.

The rearrangement uses TRBV20-1 and TRBJ1-2; D unresolved. This CDR3 region has 14 residues. Trimming took 3 bases from V and 2 from J, leaving 13 bases between them. Germline CDR1 DFQATT, CDR2 SNEGSKA (reference sequence). Here the CDR3 reads CSARRDVRNYGYTF. The DNA of the CDR3 is TGCAGTGCTAGGCGAGACGTTAGGAACTATGGCTACACCTTC.

The sample holds many counts of this clonotype. The gene calls are TRBV7-9 and TRBJ2-5, with D unclear. Trimming removed 2 bases from V and 3 bases from J, with 7 bases in between. The CDR3 runs 13 residues. The germline gives CDR1 SEHNR, CDR2 FQNEAQ (reference sequence). This CDR3 reads CASSLNGKETQYF. The CDR3 DNA reads as TGTGCCAGCAGCTTAAACGGAAAAGAGACCCAGTACTTC.

This clonotype was counted between two and nine times. The J gene is TRBJ2-1, the V gene TRBV5-1; TRBD1 aligns across 8 bases. Germline CDR1 SGHRS, CDR2 YFSETQ. J was trimmed by 4 bases and V by 0 bases; bases with no gene match: 3. The CDR3 covers 15 residues. CDR3 protein: CASSLGRGQYNEQFF. CDR3 nucleotides: TGCGCCAGCAGCTTGGGCAGGGGGCAGTACAATGAGCAGTTCTTC.

In DNA, the CDR3 is TGCGCCAGCAGCTTATTCACCGGGCGCCTTGAAGCTTTCTTT. It yields the protein CASSLFTGRLEAFF. This sequence joins TRBV5-1 and TRBJ1-1, with D unresolved. The CDR3 spans 14 residues. V lost 2 bases to trimming and J lost 7 bases, with 15 bases between them. Germline CDR1 reads SGHRS; CDR2 reads YFSETQ.

This chain joins TRBV20-1 and TRBJ2-3, with D perhaps matching TRBD2 (5 bases). Trimming pared 8 bases from V and 0 bases from J, leaving 15 bases between. This CDR3 comprises 14 residues. Germline lookup yields CDR1 DFQATT and CDR2 SNEGSKA (reference sequence). The CDR3 sequence is CSTPKRTSTDTQYF. The CDR3 region has the DNA TGCAGTACCCCAAAGCGGACTAGCACAGATACGCAGTATTTT.

The V and J genes are TRBV28 and TRBJ1-2, with 10 bases identical to TRBD1. Germline V gives CDR1 MDHEN, CDR2 SYDVKM. The V and J ends lost 5 bases and 4 bases, in that order; junction bases with no gene match: 10. This CDR3 contains 16 residues. CDR3 in amino acids: CASSLVGTGEVYGYTF. CDR3 DNA sequence: TGTGCCAGCAGTCTAGTTGGGACAGGGGAAGTCTATGGCTACACCTTC.

In this sample, this clonotype turned up many times. The chain has TRBV12-3 or TRBV12-4 and TRBJ2-3; 7 nucleotides agree with TRBD1. Unmatched junction bases numbered 5, after V lost 4 bases and J lost 7 bases. The CDR3 extends over 13 amino acids. CDR3 nucleotide sequence: TGTGCCAGCAGTTGGGGACAGCGAAATACGCAGTATTTT. This codes for CASSWGQRNTQYF.

The chain uses TRBV7-9 and TRBJ2-3; 9 bases agree with TRBD1. Germline trimming cut 5 bases from V and 1 base from J; bases unmatched to any gene: 10. From germline, CDR1 is SEHNR and CDR2 FQNEAQ (reference sequence). CDR3 size: 17 residues. CDR3 amino acids: CASSHGTGKVGTDTQYF. The CDR3 DNA reads as TGTGCCAGCAGCCACGGGACAGGGAAAGTCGGCACAGATACGCAGTATTTT. Using reference TRBV7-9 and TRBJ2-3 for the parts outside the CDR3, the full variable domain is DTGVSQNPRHKITKRGQNVTFRCDPISEHNRLYWYRQTLGQGPEFLTYFQNEAQLEKSRLLSDRFSAERPKGSFSTLEIQRTEQGDSAMYLCASSHGTGKVGTDTQYFGPGTRLTVL.

This clonotype occurred a few times. The rearrangement links TRBV5-1 to TRBJ1-2; maybe TRBD1 (6 bases). The CDR3 runs to 17 residues. Looked up from germline, CDR1 is SGHRS and CDR2 is YFSETQ. Trimming shortened V by 0 bases and J by 1 base, and 16 bases separated the two germline ends. The CDR3, as DNA: TGCGCCAGCAGCTTGGGGGGGGCCCGTTCCGTTAACTATGGCTACACCTTC. Its translation is CASSLGGARSVNYGYTF.

This clonotype was recorded many times. CDR3 residues: CASSLAPGLYEQYF. The CDR3 DNA reads TGCGCCAGCAGCTTGGCCCCGGGTCTCTACGAGCAGTACTTC. This chain links TRBV5-1 with TRBJ2-7, with D hard to call. The CDR3 sequence is 14 residues long. Germline V gives CDR1 SGHRS, CDR2 YFSETQ. V was pared by 0 bases and J by 3 bases, with 10 bases between.

Ten or more counts support this clonotype. This rearrangement joins TRBV20-1 to TRBJ1-2, with D uncertain. Germline CDR1 is DFQATT and CDR2 is SNEGSKA (reference sequence). Trimming stripped 1 base from V and 8 bases from J, with 5 bases between. CDR3 length: 10 amino acids. The CDR3: CSARGQGYTF. CDR3 sequence (DNA): TGCAGTGCTAGAGGGCAAGGCTACACCTTC.

V gene TRBV25-1 combines with J gene TRBJ2-1; D is ambiguous. Germline V lookup: CDR1 MGHDK, CDR2 SYGVNS. The CDR3 loop spans 11 amino acids. With 6 bases removed from V and 12 bases from J, the gap between germline ends came to 12 bases. The CDR3 nucleotides read TGTGCCAGCAGCATGTACAGTGGGCAGTTCTTC. The encoded protein is CASSMYSGQFF.